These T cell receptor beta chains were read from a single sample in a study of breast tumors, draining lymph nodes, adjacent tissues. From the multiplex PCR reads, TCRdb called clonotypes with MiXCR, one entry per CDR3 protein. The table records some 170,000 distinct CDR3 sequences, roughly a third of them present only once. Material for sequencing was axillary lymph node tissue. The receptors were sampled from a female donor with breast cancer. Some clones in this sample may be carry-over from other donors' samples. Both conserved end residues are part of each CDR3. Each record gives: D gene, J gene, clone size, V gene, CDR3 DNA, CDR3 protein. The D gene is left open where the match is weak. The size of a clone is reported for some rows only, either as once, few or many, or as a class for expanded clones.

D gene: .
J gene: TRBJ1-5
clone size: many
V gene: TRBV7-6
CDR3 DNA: TGTGCCAGCAGCTCCCACTCAGGGGTTCAGCCCCAGCATTTT
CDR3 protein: CASSSHSGVQPQHF

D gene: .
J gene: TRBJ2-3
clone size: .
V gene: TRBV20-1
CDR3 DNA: TGCAGTGCAAGAGGGGGATCTGGGGCGACAGATACGCAGTATTTT
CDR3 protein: CSARGGSGATDTQYF

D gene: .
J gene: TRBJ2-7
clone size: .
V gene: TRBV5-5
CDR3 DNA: TGTGCCAGCATCGAGGGGGGACCAGCGGCCAGAGCCTACGAGCAGTACTTC
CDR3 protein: CASIEGGPAARAYEQYF

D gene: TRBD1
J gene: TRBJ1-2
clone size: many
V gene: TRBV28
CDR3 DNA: TGTGCCAGCAGTATAGGGGTCCTACAGGGGAATGGCTACACCTTC
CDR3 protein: CASSIGVLQGNGYTF

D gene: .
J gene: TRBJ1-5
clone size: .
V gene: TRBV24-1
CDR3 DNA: TGTGCCACCAGTGCCGGGGGGCAGGGCAATCAGCCCCGGCATTTT
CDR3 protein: CATSAGGQGNQPRHF

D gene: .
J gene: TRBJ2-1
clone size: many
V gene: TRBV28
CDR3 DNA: TGTGCCAGCAGTCCGTTAACTGGTGAGCAGTTCTTC
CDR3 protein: CASSPLTGEQFF

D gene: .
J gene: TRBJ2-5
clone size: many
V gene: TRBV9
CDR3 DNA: TGTGCCAGCAGCTCCGGGGACCGCTTCTCGAGAGCCCAGTACTTC
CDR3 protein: CASSSGDRFSRAQYF

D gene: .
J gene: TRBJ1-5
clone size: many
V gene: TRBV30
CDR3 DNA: TGTGCCTGGAGTGTAGGGGGAGGTCAGCCCCAGCATTTT
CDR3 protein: CAWSVGGGQPQHF

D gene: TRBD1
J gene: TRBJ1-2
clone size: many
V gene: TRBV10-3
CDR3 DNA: TGTGCCATCAGTGAGTCGGACAGGGGGCGGTATGGCTACACCTTC
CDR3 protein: CAISESDRGRYGYTF

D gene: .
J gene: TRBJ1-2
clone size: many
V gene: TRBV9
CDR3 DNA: TGTGCCAGCAGCGTGGGGTCCCCTGTCCTCTATGGCTACACCTTC
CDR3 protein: CASSVGSPVLYGYTF

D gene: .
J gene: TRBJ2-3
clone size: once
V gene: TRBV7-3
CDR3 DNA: TGTGCCAGCAGCCTTCAGCGGGGTCGAGGGGGCAGCACACATACGCAGTATTTT
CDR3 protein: CASSLQRGRGGSTHTQYF

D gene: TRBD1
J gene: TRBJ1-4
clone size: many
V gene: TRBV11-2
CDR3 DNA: TGTGCCAGCAGCCAAACAAGAGGACAGGGCCTGCTTAATGAAAAACTGTTTTTT
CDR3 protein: CASSQTRGQGLLNEKLFF

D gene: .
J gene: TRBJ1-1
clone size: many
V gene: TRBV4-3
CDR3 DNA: TGCGCCAGCAGCCAGCGACATGGAACTGAAGCTTTCTTT
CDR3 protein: CASSQRHGTEAFF

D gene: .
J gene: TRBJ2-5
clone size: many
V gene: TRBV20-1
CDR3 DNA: TGCAGTGCTAGAGACCCCCCGCACACGTCCTTC
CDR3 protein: CSARDPPHTSF

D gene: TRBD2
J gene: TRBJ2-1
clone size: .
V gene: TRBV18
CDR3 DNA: TGTACCAGCTCACAATTTGACCCTAGCGGGGTAAGGAATGAGCAGTTCTTC
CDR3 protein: CTSSQFDPSGVRNEQFF

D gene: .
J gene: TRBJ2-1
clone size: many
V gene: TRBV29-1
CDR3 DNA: TGCAGCGCGACAGCCAGTTTTAGTGAGCAGTTCTTC
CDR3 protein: CSATASFSEQFF

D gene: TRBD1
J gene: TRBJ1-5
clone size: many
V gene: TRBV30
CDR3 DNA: TGTGCCTGGAGTGTTGTACAGGGGCGTCAGCCCCAGCATTTT
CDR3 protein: CAWSVVQGRQPQHF

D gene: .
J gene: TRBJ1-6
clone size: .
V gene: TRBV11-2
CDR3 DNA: TGTGCCAGCAGCTTAGCGGGAGGACAGCCCGGTAGCTCCTATAATTCACCCCTCCACTTT
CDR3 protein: CASSLAGGQPGSSYNSPLHF

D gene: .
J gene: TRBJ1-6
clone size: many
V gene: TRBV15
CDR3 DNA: TGTGCCACCAGCAGGCAGGGGCACAATTCACCCCTCCACTTT
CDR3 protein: CATSRQGHNSPLHF

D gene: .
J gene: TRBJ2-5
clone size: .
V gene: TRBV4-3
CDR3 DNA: TGCGCCAGCAGCCAAGGAGGCAGGGTCGAGGTTGAGACCCAGTACTTC
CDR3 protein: CASSQGGRVEVETQYF

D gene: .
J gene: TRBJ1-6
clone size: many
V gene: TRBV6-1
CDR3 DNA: TGTGCCAGCGCCACCCCTAGGACGGGGGTCAATTCACCCCTCCACTTT
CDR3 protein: CASATPRTGVNSPLHF

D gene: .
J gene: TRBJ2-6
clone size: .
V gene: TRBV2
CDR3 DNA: .
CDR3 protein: CASSATGVTPQHFGDGANVLTF

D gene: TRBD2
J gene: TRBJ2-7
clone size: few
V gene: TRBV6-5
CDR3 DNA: TGTGCCAGCAGTCACCGACTAGCGTACGAGCAGTACTTC
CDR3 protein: CASSHRLAYEQYF